This record looks at one TCR beta chain sequence and its context. The V end lost 0 bases, the J end lost 5 bases, and 11 bases lay between the germline ends. The CDR3 loop spans 14 amino acids. From germline, CDR1 is SGDLS and CDR2 YYNGEE. This sample was included in a study of control samples from healthy donors and cancer patients. Produced via immunoSEQ multiplex PCR; TCRdb's table is partial and in-frame only. Altogether fewer than 200,000 clones are present, 88% being singletons, with the ten largest covering under 5%. The sequenced material came from blood. This clonotype was obtained from a woman aged 25 to 39 in good health. The V gene is TRBV9, the J gene TRBJ1-1, with no clear D. CDR3 nucleotides: TGTGCCAGCAGCGTAGGGGTAGGAGGGACTGAAGCTTTCTTT. Translation: CASSVGVGGTEAFF.